Listed below are T cell receptor beta chains from one sample, sequenced in a study of cytomegalovirus exposure and HLA in healthy donors. Measured with immunoSEQ multiplex PCR; TCRdb has only the in-frame clones, and not every one. The sample has approximately 170,000 clones, roughly 79% seen once. The specimen was PBMCs. The receptors originated from a man aged 35 to 55 in good health and CMV-seronegative. CDR3s include the opening cysteine and the closing phenylalanine or tryptophan. Fields, in order: J gene, V gene, D gene, clone size, CDR3 DNA, CDR3 protein. A D gene is named only where the DNA matches it firmly. Clone size, where shown, is once, few, many, or a class for clones that have expanded.

TRBJ1-5,TRBV5-6,NA,NA,TGTGCCAGCAGCCGTACAGGGAAAAGCTCCCGCAATCAGCCCCAGCATTTT,CASSRTGKSSRNQPQHF
TRBJ1-4,TRBV6-1,TRBD1,NA,TGTGCCAGCACCCTCGGACAGGGGTCTGAAAAACTGTTTTTT,CASTLGQGSEKLFF
TRBJ2-2,TRBV7-3,TRBD2,NA,TGTGCCAGCAGCTTGGGACTAGCTAGCGGGGAGCTGTTTTTT,CASSLGLASGELFF
TRBJ2-3,TRBV7-2,NA,NA,TGTGCCAGCAGCTTAAGCACTCTGGATACGCAGTATTTT,CASSLSTLDTQYF
TRBJ2-1,TRBV6-1,NA,few,TGTGCCAGCACAGACACCCCCAATGAGCAGTTCTTC,CASTDTPNEQFF
TRBJ1-2,TRBV7-9,TRBD1,NA,TGTGCCAGCAGCGGGGACAGGGGTGCCGGTGGCTACACCTTC,CASSGDRGAGGYTF
TRBJ2-2,TRBV7-9,TRBD1,NA,TGTGCCAGCAGCTCTACTAACAGGGGGAGAAGGGCGACCGGGGAGCTGTTTTTT,CASSSTNRGRRATGELFF
TRBJ1-5,TRBV7-2,TRBD1,NA,TGTGCCAGCAGCTTAGCCCAGGGGGCTCAGCAGCCCCAGCATTTT,CASSLAQGAQQPQHF
TRBJ1-2,TRBV10-3,NA,NA,TGTGCCCTAAGCGATGAACCGGACACAGAAGGCTACACCTTC,CALSDEPDTEGYTF
TRBJ1-1,TRBV28,TRBD1,NA,TGTGCCAGCAGACCGTTTGACAGGGGGCTACGGGGGTCTGAAGCTTTCTTT,CASRPFDRGLRGSEAFF
TRBJ1-4,TRBV10-3,NA,NA,TGTGCCATCAGTGAGTCTACAGATCTTTATGAAAAACTGTTTTTT,CAISESTDLYEKLFF
TRBJ1-2,TRBV25-1,NA,NA,TGTGCCAGCAGTCACGCCGAGACAGGCGCCTATGGCTACACCTTC,CASSHAETGAYGYTF
TRBJ1-2,TRBV5-8,NA,NA,TGTGCCAGCAGCAGGTTAGGGCAGGGCGATTATGGCTACACCTTC,CASSRLGQGDYGYTF
TRBJ1-2,TRBV30,NA,NA,TGTGCCTGGAGCAGTTCTAACTATGGCTACACCTTC,CAWSSSNYGYTF
TRBJ2-6,TRBV2,NA,NA,TGTGCCAGCAGTGTTGGACAGCTCTCTGGGGCCAACGTCCTGACTTTC,CASSVGQLSGANVLTF
TRBJ2-7,TRBV28,NA,NA,TGTGCCAGCAGTCCCCTGGGGACTGGCGTTTACGAGCAGTACTTC,CASSPLGTGVYEQYF
TRBJ2-3,TRBV7-8,TRBD2,NA,TGTGCCAGCAGCTTTCGACTAGCGGGAGTCACAGATACGCAGTATTTT,CASSFRLAGVTDTQYF
TRBJ2-6,TRBV10-3,TRBD1,NA,TGTGCCATCAGCGACAGGGCTGGGGCCAACGTCCTGACTTTC,CAISDRAGANVLTF
TRBJ2-2,TRBV27,TRBD1,NA,TGTGCCAGCAGTTTATCTCGGTGGTACGTCGACAGGGAGTCCGGGGAGCTGTTTTTT,CASSLSRWYVDRESGELFF
TRBJ2-7,TRBV28,NA,few,TGTGCCAGCAGTCGGGCGGGTCGGGCCTACGAGCAGTACTTC,CASSRAGRAYEQYF
TRBJ2-1,TRBV7-8,TRBD1,NA,TGTGCCAGCAGCTTAGAAAGGACAGGTGACAATGAGCAGTTCTTC,CASSLERTGDNEQFF
TRBJ2-2,TRBV5-4,TRBD2,NA,TGTGCCAGCAGCTTTACTAGCGGGAGGGCCACCGGGGAGCTGTTTTTT,CASSFTSGRATGELFF
TRBJ1-2,TRBV6-5,TRBD1,NA,TGTGCCAGCAGCACCAGGGGGCGAGGCTACACCTTC,CASSTRGRGYTF
TRBJ2-6,TRBV28,NA,NA,TGTGCCAGCAAAAGGGTCTCACCCCGGGGCAACGTCCTGACTTTC,CASKRVSPRGNVLTF
TRBJ2-3,TRBV11-3,TRBD1,NA,TGTGCCAGCAGCTTAAACAGGGGGCACGATACGCAGTATTTT,CASSLNRGHDTQYF
TRBJ2-1,TRBV6-4,TRBD2,NA,TGTGCCACCCAGGTAGGAGCGGGAGGCCACGATGAGCAGTTCTTC,CATQVGAGGHDEQFF
TRBJ2-1,TRBV6-5,TRBD2,NA,TGTGCCAGCAGTCCACTAGCGGGAGGGTACAATGAGCAGTTCTTC,CASSPLAGGYNEQFF
TRBJ2-5,TRBV21-1,NA,NA,TGTGCCAGCAGCAAAGCTGGGAGCCAAGAGACCCAGTACTTC,CASSKAGSQETQYF
TRBJ1-2,TRBV7-2,TRBD1,NA,TGTGCCAGCAGCCTACCGGGACAGGGTGGAAGGGGCTACACCTTC,CASSLPGQGGRGYTF
TRBJ2-2,TRBV11-3,TRBD1,NA,TGTGCCAGCAGCTTAGGGCATTGGGACAGGGAGATCGGGGAGCTGTTTTTT,CASSLGHWDREIGELFF
TRBJ2-2,TRBV9,TRBD2,NA,TGTGCCAGCAGCGTAGAGACTAGCGGGCCGAACACCGGGGAGCTGTTTTTT,CASSVETSGPNTGELFF
TRBJ2-4,TRBV27,NA,NA,TGTGCCAGCAGTTTTGGGGGGGCGGGGGCCAAAAACATTCAGTACTTC,CASSFGGAGAKNIQYF
TRBJ2-7,TRBV14,NA,NA,TGTGCCAGCAGCCAAGAAATTGAGGCAGAGGGCGAGCAGTACTTC,CASSQEIEAEGEQYF
TRBJ2-1,TRBV5-1,NA,NA,TGCGCCAGCAGCTTGCTACAACTAGCAGCTCCAGGGAATGAGCAGTTCTTC,CASSLLQLAAPGNEQFF
TRBJ2-7,TRBV18,NA,NA,TGTGCCAGCTCACCGACAGGTACGTCGTACGAGCAGTACTTC,CASSPTGTSYEQYF
TRBJ2-1,TRBV11-2,TRBD1,NA,TGTGCCAGCAGCTTCCCCATAGGGGGCTTTAATGAGCAGTTCTTC,CASSFPIGGFNEQFF
TRBJ2-1,TRBV6-5,NA,few,TGTGCCAGCAGTTACTCGAGGCAGGGCACTGAGCAGTTCTTC,CASSYSRQGTEQFF
TRBJ1-5,TRBV19,TRBD1,NA,TGTGCCAGTAGTAGGACAGGGGGAAGCAATCAGCCCCAGCATTTT,CASSRTGGSNQPQHF
TRBJ2-7,TRBV19,TRBD2,NA,TGTGCCAGTAGTCCCAAAGGACTAGCGGGAGGGACTCCCTACGAGCAGTACTTC,CASSPKGLAGGTPYEQYF
TRBJ2-6,TRBV19,TRBD1,NA,TGTGCCAGTACCCCTATGGGACAGGGGGCCAACGGCCTGACTTTC,CASTPMGQGANGLTF
TRBJ1-1,TRBV6-5,NA,NA,TGTGCCAGCAGTTATGAGAGGGACACTGAAGCTTTCTTT,CASSYERDTEAFF
TRBJ1-2,TRBV19,NA,NA,TGTGCCTCGGGGGACTATGGCTACACCTTC,CASGDYGYTF
TRBJ2-2,TRBV6-4,TRBD2,NA,TGTGCCAGCAGTGAGACTAGCGGCTACGGGGAGCTGTTTTTT,CASSETSGYGELFF
TRBJ2-2,TRBV9,NA,NA,TGTGCCAGCAGCGCCCCCTCGGCGGACGGGGAGCTGTTTTTT,CASSAPSADGELFF
TRBJ1-1,TRBV2,TRBD1,NA,TGTGCCAGCAGTGAACGAGGGGGCCGGGACACTGAAGCTTTCTTT,CASSERGGRDTEAFF
TRBJ1-2,TRBV7-9,NA,NA,TGTGCCAGCAGCTTATGGACGAGAGGGGGGGCGGGCTACACCTTC,CASSLWTRGGAGYTF
TRBJ2-2,TRBV7-3,TRBD2,NA,TGTGCCAGCAGCTTAACGGGGGGGGACTCCTACACCGGGGAGCTGTTTTTT,CASSLTGGDSYTGELFF
TRBJ1-5,TRBV7-2,NA,few,TGTGCCAGCAGCTTAGAATGGACTAAGGGGCACCAGCCCCAGCATTTT,CASSLEWTKGHQPQHF
TRBJ2-5,TRBV5-1,NA,NA,TGCGCCAGCAGCCCGGAGGGGGGGGAGGGCCCCTCGGGAGAGACCCAGTACTTC,CASSPEGGEGPSGETQYF
TRBJ2-2,TRBV5-1,TRBD2,NA,TGCGCCAGCAGCTTGCCCCAGCGGGAGGCGAACACCGGGGAGCTGTTTTTT,CASSLPQREANTGELFF
TRBJ2-5,TRBV28,TRBD1,NA,TGTGCCAGCAGTGCCGCAGGGGGCGGGAAGACCCAGTACTTC,CASSAAGGGKTQYF
TRBJ2-5,TRBV7-3,TRBD2,NA,TGTGCCAGCAGCTGGGGGGGGGTCGGAGAGACCCAGTACTTC,CASSWGGVGETQYF
TRBJ2-6,TRBV19,NA,NA,TGTGCCAGTCGCCCCAATAGGACACCCTCCAATGTCCTGACTTTC,CASRPNRTPSNVLTF
TRBJ2-1,TRBV4-2,TRBD2,NA,TGTGCCAGCAGCCAGACTAGCGGGAGCGGAAATGAGCAGTTCTTC,CASSQTSGSGNEQFF
TRBJ1-1,TRBV10-3,TRBD1,NA,TGTGCCATCAGTGACTTCGAGACAGGGTATTCTGAAGCTTTCTTT,CAISDFETGYSEAFF
TRBJ1-3,TRBV28,TRBD1,NA,TGTGCCAGCAGTTTAGACAGGGGAGCCTCTGGAAACACCATATATTTT,CASSLDRGASGNTIYF
TRBJ2-3,TRBV9,TRBD2,few,TGTGCCAGCAGCGTCGCCTGGGAGACTAGCGGGAGCCGCACAGATACGCAGTATTTT,CASSVAWETSGSRTDTQYF
TRBJ1-1,TRBV7-3,NA,NA,TGTGCCAGCAGCCTCGACACCAACACTGAAGCTTTCTTT,CASSLDTNTEAFF
TRBJ2-5,TRBV6-1,NA,NA,TGTGCCAGCAGTGACTCTCAGACCCAGTACTTC,CASSDSQTQYF
TRBJ2-3,TRBV28,TRBD2,few,TGTGCCAGCAGTTCTCGCCGCGTAGCGGGAGTAGGGGATACGCAGTATTTT,CASSSRRVAGVGDTQYF